A single TCR beta chain is shown here with its context. This clonotype was detected ten times or more. Which antigen it targets is not known. There are no base qualities to consult, and no much larger clone falls within one base. The meaning of the sample's time point label: persistent/refractory GD, antithyroid drugs over 5 years with positive TRAb. For both TCR sequencing and RNA sequencing, RNA was extracted from PBMCs using TRIzol. Graves' disease was diagnosed according to American Thyroid Association guidelines. The patients came from an endocrinology department in Xi'an, China. Each patient gave 7.5 to 10 milliliters of peripheral blood, collected in an EDTA anticoagulant tube. PBMCs were isolated by Ficoll Paque Plus density gradient separation without further T cell sorting. An Agilent 2100 Bioanalyzer and agarose gel were used to check RNA quality, and a NanoDrop 2000 was used to measure RNA concentration.

These data belong to a study of regulatory T cells in long-lasting Graves disease (dated by TCRdb to the early 2020s). With respect to the entire study: Persistent Graves' disease was defined as persistently positive TSH receptor autoantibodies together with antithyroid drug treatment for over 5 years. The study was registered as a clinical trial and conducted in China. This study used TCR sequencing and RNA sequencing of peripheral blood to compare persistent Graves' disease patients against newly diagnosed Graves' disease patients. In the clinical cohort, patients with persistent Graves' disease had used antithyroid drugs for an average of approximately eleven years. A total of 35 or so samples were covered by TCR sequencing, comprising approximately 13 persistent and around 20 newly diagnosed Graves' disease patients.

The library came from multiplex PCR. TCRdb lists the instrument as Illumina HiSeq 4000. TCR beta libraries were built with iRepertoire HTBI primers and Arm-PCR amplification of CDR3 regions. PCR products were gel purified before sequencing. Per the original workflow: Gene usage analysis of CDR3 amino acid clonotypes relied on the approximately 68 TRBV and 13 to 15 TRBJ segments identified across samples. Filtered high-quality paired reads were merged into contigs using COPE and FqMerger. BLAST was used to align contigs to the IMGT TRBV, TRBD and TRBJ reference genes, and CDR3 was defined following IMGT. Any clonotype with a frequency above 0.1% was counted as a highly expanded clone. Shannon entropy served as the measure of repertoire diversity, while the Gini coefficient captured V-J evenness. Clonotypes shared by more than one individual were considered public. TCRdb trimmed public reads at Q25 via fastp, called clones via MiXCR and kept in-frame beta chains. Entries that share a CDR3 protein sequence are merged under the most common genes and DNA. The V and J calls were not made by the authors but by TCRdb's processing. The sample contains hundreds of thousands of distinct CDR3 sequences, about 32% of them found a single time. Of the sample, 40% to 50% falls within the top ten clones.

At the junction V is shortened by 0 bases and J by 3 bases, with 6 bases in between. There are 13 amino acids in the CDR3, from cysteine to phenylalanine inclusive. The DNA shown is the 39-base CDR3, in frame from base 1. Sequences MNHEY (CDR1) and SVGEGT (CDR2) are obtained from the germline V gene. General study outcomes and caveats: Peripheral blood alone was examined, since thyroid tissue, which constituted the primary lesion, could not be accessed. Sequencing and analysis were restricted to the TCR beta chain. Compared with newly diagnosed patients, persistent Graves' disease patients had lower TCR Shannon entropy and fewer highly expanded clones, which suggests clonal expansion. The authors acknowledged the small sample size as a limitation that may reduce accuracy. TRBV28, TRBJ1-2 and TRBJ2-5 were preferentially used in persistent disease, while TRBV20-1 and TRBJ2-1 were favored in newly diagnosed disease. More public clonotypes were shared among persistent patients (roughly 3,000) than among newly diagnosed patients (roughly 1,000).

Rearrangement joined TRBV6-2 or TRBV6-3 to TRBJ2-7; there is no confident call for the D gene. The sample in question was peripheral blood mononuclear cells (PBMCs), obtained when the disease was refractory, from a patient treated with antithyroid drugs. The TCR originated in a female donor with Graves disease. The CDR3 amino acid sequence is: CASSYSGNYEQYF. In nucleotide form, the sequence is TGTGCCAGCAGTTACTCAGGGAACTACGAGCAGTACTTC.